This is a list of T cell receptor beta chains from one sample in a study of early T cells in non-severe SARS-CoV-2 infection. TCRdb reprocessed the 5' RACE reads with MiXCR, giving one entry per CDR3 protein. The data hold tens of thousands of distinct CDR3 sequences, with about 9.1% observed a single time. The starting material was whole blood, obtained at baseline. The receptors originated from an adult who was a healthcare worker with PCR-confirmed SARS-CoV-2 infection or an uninfected control (not recorded which). CDR3s include the opening cysteine and the closing phenylalanine or tryptophan. A D gene is named only where the DNA matches it firmly. Size is omitted from some rows. Given values are once, few, many or a class for expanded clones.

.	many	TRBV6-2/TRBV6-3	TRBJ2-1	CASSYNLAGRYNEQFF	TGTGCCAGCAGTTACAACCTTGCAGGGAGGTACAATGAGCAGTTCTTC
.	.	TRBV28	TRBJ1-1	CASSLTSTVRRAFF	TGTGCCAGCAGTCTGACGTCGACAGTTCGAAGAGCTTTCTTT
.	few	TRBV13	TRBJ2-2	CASSLGFPNTGELFF	TGTGCCAGCAGCTTGGGGTTCCCGAACACCGGGGAGCTGTTTTTT
TRBD1	.	TRBV6-1	TRBJ1-1	CASSGTPGTGTGAPNTEAFF	TGTGCCAGCAGCGGGACGCCGGGGACCGGGACAGGGGCCCCGAACACTGAAGCTTTCTTT
.	few	TRBV7-2	TRBJ2-4	CASSSHGGIPAKNIQYF	TGTGCCAGCAGCTCTCACGGGGGTATTCCTGCCAAAAACATTCAGTACTTC
.	many	TRBV4-2	TRBJ2-1	CASSQDPGRGEQFF	TGTGCCAGCAGCCAAGATCCGGGGCGGGGTGAGCAGTTCTTC
TRBD1	many	TRBV7-2	TRBJ1-6	CASSSGQSTSPLHF	TGTGCCAGCAGCTCGGGACAGTCGACTTCACCCCTCCACTTT
.	.	TRBV20-1	TRBJ2-7	CSARRGTSYEQYF	TGCAGTGCTAGAAGAGGGACCTCCTACGAGCAGTACTTC
.	few	TRBV11-3	TRBJ2-3	CASSLGGYTQYF	TGTGCCAGCAGCTTAGGCGGATATACGCAGTATTTT
.	few	TRBV28	TRBJ2-3	CASMGEPTDTQYF	TGTGCCAGCATGGGAGAGCCCACAGATACGCAGTATTTT
.	many	TRBV14	TRBJ1-2	CASSQDYSYGYTF	TGTGCCAGCAGCCAAGATTACAGCTATGGCTACACCTTC
.	many	TRBV6-2/TRBV6-3	TRBJ1-2	CASSYSLTDNHYGYTF	TGTGCCAGCAGTTACTCCTTGACCGACAATCACTATGGCTACACCTTC
.	few	TRBV20-1	TRBJ1-3	CSARSANTIYF	TGCAGTGCTAGGTCTGCGAACACCATATATTTT
.	.	TRBV20-1	TRBJ2-1	CSASAPLGVNEQFF	TGCAGTGCTTCCGCTCCACTAGGGGTAAATGAGCAGTTCTTC
.	.	TRBV7-2	TRBJ2-7	CASSLGVVSYEQYF	TGTGCCAGCAGCTTAGGGGTGGTCTCCTACGAGCAGTACTTC
TRBD1	.	TRBV29-1	TRBJ1-3	CSVGQGGNTIYF	TGCAGCGTCGGACAGGGCGGAAACACCATATATTTT
.	.	TRBV29-1	TRBJ2-2	CSVEELAGGELFF	TGCAGCGTTGAAGAACTAGCAGGCGGGGAGCTGTTTTTT
.	few	TRBV6-6	TRBJ1-4	CASRPGGSNEKLFF	TGTGCCAGCCGCCCGGGCGGATCTAATGAAAAACTGTTTTTT
TRBD1	.	TRBV11-2	TRBJ2-7	CASSLDPGQLYEQYF	TGTGCCAGCAGCTTAGACCCGGGACAGCTCTACGAGCAGTACTTC
TRBD1	many	TRBV24-1	TRBJ2-1	CATSDRTGGSYNEQFF	TGTGCCACCAGTGATCGAACAGGGGGCTCCTACAATGAGCAGTTCTTC
.	many	TRBV7-2	TRBJ2-7	CASSLGNVGSYEQYF	TGTGCCAGCAGCTTAGGGAACGTCGGGTCCTACGAGCAGTACTTC
TRBD2	many	TRBV11-2	TRBJ2-7	CASSYYAGVVSYEQYF	TGTGCCAGCAGCTATTACGCGGGGGTAGTCTCCTACGAGCAGTACTTC
.	few	TRBV6-2/TRBV6-3	TRBJ2-3	CASSSGTKDTQYF	TGTGCCAGCAGTTCCGGGACCAAAGATACGCAGTATTTT
.	few	TRBV28	TRBJ1-5	CASTLGYQPQHF	TGTGCCAGCACCCTCGGGTATCAGCCCCAGCATTTT
TRBD2	.	TRBV27	TRBJ2-3	CASSPTSEITDTQYF	TGTGCCAGCAGTCCGACTAGCGAGATCACAGATACGCAGTATTTT
.	many	TRBV7-3	TRBJ2-2	CASSSRNTGELFF	TGTGCCAGCAGCTCACGTAACACCGGGGAGCTGTTTTTT
.	few	TRBV4-3	TRBJ1-4	CASSPTGRTNEKLFF	TGCGCCAGCAGCCCTACGGGGCGAACTAATGAAAAACTGTTTTTT
.	.	TRBV24-1	TRBJ1-2	CATSEAETDGYTF	TGTGCCACCAGTGAAGCAGAGACGGATGGCTACACCTTC
.	.	TRBV20-1	TRBJ2-2	CSAWTQNTGELFF	TGCAGTGCATGGACACAGAACACCGGGGAGCTGTTTTTT
.	many	TRBV20-1	TRBJ2-7	CSARGRLAPGEQYF	TGCAGTGCTAGGGGAAGGCTGGCCCCGGGCGAGCAGTACTTC
TRBD1	many	TRBV20-1	TRBJ2-2	CSAGTQGTNTGELFF	TGCAGTGCTGGAACACAGGGGACGAACACCGGGGAGCTGTTTTTT
.	many	TRBV11-2	TRBJ2-2	CASSFQRQVSGELFF	TGTGCCAGCAGCTTCCAAAGGCAGGTGTCCGGGGAGCTGTTTTTT
.	few	TRBV6-6	TRBJ1-1	CASSIRGLNTEAFF	TGTGCCAGCTCAATACGGGGTTTGAACACTGAAGCTTTCTTT
.	many	TRBV11-2	TRBJ1-1	CASSGGMGTEAFF	TGTGCCAGCAGCGGGGGAATGGGGACTGAAGCTTTCTTT
.	few	TRBV16	TRBJ2-7	CASSQSHYEQYF	TGTGCCAGCAGCCAAAGCCACTACGAGCAGTACTTC
.	many	TRBV28	TRBJ2-3	CASSFGGPTDTQYF	TGTGCCAGCAGTTTTGGGGGGCCCACAGATACGCAGTATTTT
.	few	TRBV9	TRBJ2-3	CASSVATTDTQYF	TGTGCCAGCAGCGTAGCAACCACAGATACGCAGTATTTT
TRBD1	.	TRBV24-1	TRBJ1-5	CATSDGTGNQPQHF	TGTGCCACCAGTGATGGGACAGGCAATCAGCCCCAGCATTTT
.	many	TRBV19	TRBJ2-7	CASSEGGAFSYEQYF	TGTGCCAGTTCCGAGGGCGGGGCTTTCTCCTACGAGCAGTACTTC
.	few	TRBV4-3	TRBJ2-2	CASSQELSLSGTGELFF	TGCGCCAGCAGCCAAGAACTATCCCTCTCCGGGACCGGGGAGCTGTTTTTT